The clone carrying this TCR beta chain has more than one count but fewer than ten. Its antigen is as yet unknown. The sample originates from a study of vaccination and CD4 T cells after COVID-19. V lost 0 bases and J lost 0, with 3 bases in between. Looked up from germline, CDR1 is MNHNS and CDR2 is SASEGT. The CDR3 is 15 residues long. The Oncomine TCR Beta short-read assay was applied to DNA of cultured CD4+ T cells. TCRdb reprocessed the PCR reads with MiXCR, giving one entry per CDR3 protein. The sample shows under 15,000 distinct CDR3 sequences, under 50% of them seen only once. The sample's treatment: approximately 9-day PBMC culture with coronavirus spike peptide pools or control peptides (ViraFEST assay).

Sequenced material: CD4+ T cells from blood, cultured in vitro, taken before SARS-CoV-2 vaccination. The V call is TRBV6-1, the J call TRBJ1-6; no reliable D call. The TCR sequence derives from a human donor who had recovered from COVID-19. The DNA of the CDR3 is TGTGCCAGCAGTGAAGCCAACTCCTATAATTCACCCCTCCACTTT. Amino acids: CASSEANSYNSPLHF.